The clone carrying this TCR beta chain was seen at least ten times. Using its own MiXCR run on the 5' RACE reads, TCRdb lists one record per CDR3 protein. In the table there are approximately 35,000 distinct CDR3 sequences, around 4.1% of which are singletons. This entry is derived from a study of early T cells in non-severe SARS-CoV-2 infection. Germline V gives CDR1 SQVTM, CDR2 ANQGSEA. The CDR3 has 14 residues. V was pared by 7 bases and J by 2 bases, with 16 bases between. J is TRBJ2-3 and V is TRBV29-1; the D gene could be TRBD1 or TRBD2 (7 bases each). This TCR derives from an adult who was a healthcare worker with PCR-confirmed SARS-CoV-2 infection or an uninfected control (not recorded which). The sequenced sample was whole blood. CDR3 DNA sequence: TGCAGCGAGAAGGGGGCGGGGGACACAGATACGCAGTATTTT. This codes for CSEKGAGDTDTQYF.